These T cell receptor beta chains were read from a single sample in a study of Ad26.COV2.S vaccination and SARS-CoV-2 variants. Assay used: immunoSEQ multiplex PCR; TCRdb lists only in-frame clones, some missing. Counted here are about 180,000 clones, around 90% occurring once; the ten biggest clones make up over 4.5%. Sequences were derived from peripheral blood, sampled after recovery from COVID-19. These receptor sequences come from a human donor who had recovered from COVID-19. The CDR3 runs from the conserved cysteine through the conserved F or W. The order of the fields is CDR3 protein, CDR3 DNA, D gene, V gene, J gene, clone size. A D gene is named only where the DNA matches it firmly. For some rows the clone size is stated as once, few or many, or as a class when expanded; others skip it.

CASTPVPASGSYNEQFF	TGTGCCAGCACCCCTGTACCCGCTAGCGGGAGCTACAATGAGCAGTTCTTC	TRBD2	TRBV7-7	TRBJ2-1	-
CAIKTLNSGPGMYEQYF	TGTGCCATCAAAACTTTGAATAGCGGTCCTGGAATGTACGAGCAGTACTTC	-	TRBV10-3	TRBJ2-7	-
CASSFPGKETQYF	TGTGCCAGCAGCTTTCCAGGGAAAGAGACCCAGTACTTC	-	TRBV5-4	TRBJ2-5	-
CASSFFGGNEQFF	TGTGCCAGCAGCTTTTTTGGGGGGAATGAGCAGTTCTTC	-	TRBV7-3	TRBJ2-1	-
CASSLSGGELFF	TGTGCCAGCAGTTTGTCGGGCGGGGAGCTGTTTTTT	-	TRBV12-3/TRBV12-4	TRBJ2-2	-
CASSLGTDRNTEAFF	TGTGCCAGCAGCTTAGGGACGGACAGGAACACTGAAGCTTTCTTT	-	TRBV7-6	TRBJ1-1	-
CASTQGLTDSYEQYF	TGTGCCAGCACCCAGGGACTAACCGACTCCTACGAGCAGTACTTC	TRBD2	TRBV28	TRBJ2-7	-
CASRATTGIGYTF	TGTGCCAGCAGGGCCACGACAGGGATAGGCTACACCTTC	TRBD1	TRBV2	TRBJ1-2	-
CASSSTTGRVGSPLHF	TGTGCCAGCAGCTCTACAACGGGCCGAGTGGGTTCACCCCTCCACTTT	-	TRBV5-4	TRBJ1-6	-
CASSIAGSSYEQYF	TGTGCCAGTAGTATCGCGGGAAGCTCCTACGAGCAGTACTTC	-	TRBV19	TRBJ2-7	-
CASSEGGSAGSYNEQFF	TGCGCCAGCAGTGAAGGGGGGTCAGCTGGGTCCTACAATGAGCAGTTCTTC	-	TRBV10-2	TRBJ2-1	-
CASGQAGLSQPQHF	TGTGCCAGCGGACAGGCGGGGTTGTCTCAGCCCCAGCATTTT	TRBD1	TRBV2	TRBJ1-5	-
CSADGQGSEKLFF	TGCAGCGCCGACGGGCAGGGAAGTGAAAAACTGTTTTTT	-	TRBV29-1	TRBJ1-4	once
CASSFRTSSDTQYF	TGTGCCAGCAGTTTCCGGACTAGTTCAGATACGCAGTATTTT	TRBD2	TRBV27	TRBJ2-3	once
CARSLYEQYF	TGTGCCAGAAGCTTATACGAGCAGTACTTC	-	TRBV7-5	TRBJ2-7	-
CASSLTGQNEQYF	TGTGCCAGCTCACTAACAGGGCAGAACGAGCAGTACTTC	-	TRBV18	TRBJ2-7	few
CASSKGLAGGLASTDTQYF	TGTGCCAGCAGCAAGGGACTAGCGGGGGGGCTCGCTAGCACAGATACGCAGTATTTT	TRBD2	TRBV9	TRBJ2-3	-
CASSYGGKGNQPQHF	TGTGCCAGCAGTTACGGGGGAAAGGGCAATCAGCCCCAGCATTTT	-	TRBV6-5	TRBJ1-5	-
CASSPWEGVGYTF	TGTGCCAGCAGCCCATGGGAAGGGGTGGGCTACACCTTC	-	TRBV9	TRBJ1-2	few
CAWSAPGPF	TGTGCCTGGAGTGCTCCCGGACCTTTT	-	TRBV30	TRBJ1-3	few
CATRTGMNTEAFF	TGTGCCACCAGAACAGGGATGAACACTGAAGCTTTCTTT	-	TRBV6-5	TRBJ1-1	-
CASSSGQGPPYSNQPQHF	TGTGCCAGCAGTTCAGGACAGGGACCTCCATATAGCAATCAGCCCCAGCATTTT	TRBD1	TRBV27	TRBJ1-5	-
CASSVAGQGRGNEQFF	TGTGCCAGCAGCGTAGCTGGACAGGGACGGGGCAATGAGCAGTTCTTC	TRBD1	TRBV9	TRBJ2-1	-
CASSPTRAQYTQYF	TGTGCCAGCAGCCCCACCCGGGCGCAGTATACGCAGTATTTT	-	TRBV9	TRBJ2-3	-
CASTLERNTGELFF	TGTGCCAGCACCCTGGAGAGGAACACCGGGGAGCTGTTTTTT	-	TRBV27	TRBJ2-2	-
CASMGLAGGAGELFF	TGCGCCAGCATGGGCCTAGCGGGAGGCGCCGGGGAGCTGTTTTTT	TRBD2	TRBV10-2	TRBJ2-2	-
CASGTGEQYF	TGCGCCAGCGGTACCGGTGAGCAGTACTTC	-	TRBV10-1	TRBJ2-7	-
CAWRLAGGLETQYF	TGTGCCTGGAGGCTAGCGGGGGGGCTAGAGACCCAGTACTTC	TRBD2	TRBV30	TRBJ2-5	-
CASSYLSNNEQFF	TGTGCCAGCAGTTACCTGTCTAACAATGAGCAGTTCTTC	-	TRBV28	TRBJ2-1	-
CASSSISVNTEAFF	TGTGCCAGCAGCTCAATTTCCGTGAACACTGAAGCTTTCTTT	-	TRBV12-1	TRBJ1-1	-
CASSRGPNEKLFF	TGTGCCAGCAGCAGGGGCCCTAATGAAAAACTGTTTTTT	-	TRBV7-8	TRBJ1-4	-
CASSKGSNGTGTSGSNEQFF	TGTGCCAGCAGCAAAGGGTCAAATGGGACTGGGACTAGCGGGAGTAATGAGCAGTTCTTC	-	TRBV21-1	TRBJ2-1	-
CASSSPAGAEQYF	TGTGCCAGCAGCTCTCCGGCGGGGGCCGAGCAGTACTTC	-	TRBV7-6	TRBJ2-7	-
CASTPGSNYGYTF	TGTGCCAGCACCCCGGGTTCTAACTATGGCTACACCTTC	-	TRBV7-9	TRBJ1-2	-
CASSLRGGAGANVLTF	TGTGCCAGCAGCTTAAGGGGCGGGGCCGGGGCCAACGTCCTGACTTTC	-	TRBV7-3	TRBJ2-6	-
CASSLLAGGRTDTQYF	TGTGCCAGTAGTCTTCTAGCGGGGGGTCGTACAGATACGCAGTATTTT	TRBD2	TRBV19	TRBJ2-3	-
CASSPPGTFGDEQYF	TGTGCCAGCAGCCCGCCCGGGACTTTCGGGGACGAGCAGTACTTC	-	TRBV9	TRBJ2-7	-
CASSLDRVEPQHF	TGTGCCAGCAGCTTAGACAGGGTTGAGCCCCAGCATTTT	-	TRBV7-8	TRBJ1-5	-
CASSVVGLANNEQFF	TGTGCCAGCAGCGTAGTGGGACTAGCGAACAATGAGCAGTTCTTC	TRBD2	TRBV9	TRBJ2-1	-
CASSQSFGGRQSNQPQHF	TGTGCCAGCAGCCAATCGTTCGGGGGGCGTCAGTCCAATCAGCCCCAGCATTTT	-	TRBV16	TRBJ1-5	once
CASTGVTNEKLFF	TGTGCCAGTACAGGGGTAACTAATGAAAAACTGTTTTTT	TRBD1	TRBV7-9	TRBJ1-4	-
CASSLGLDSTYEQYF	TGCGCCAGCAGCTTGGGCCTGGATTCTACCTACGAGCAGTACTTC	-	TRBV5-1	TRBJ2-7	-
CASSPEVASGPQETQYF	TGTGCCAGCAGCCCGGAGGTCGCTAGCGGGCCACAAGAGACCCAGTACTTC	TRBD2	TRBV5-4	TRBJ2-5	once
CASSQVPSRLAGGLVQETQYF	TGTGCCAGCAGCCAAGTTCCGTCAAGACTAGCGGGGGGGCTGGTTCAAGAGACCCAGTACTTC	TRBD2	TRBV3-1/TRBV3-2	TRBJ2-5	-
CASSQDVGQYTGELFF	TGCGCCAGCAGCCAAGATGTGGGACAATACACCGGGGAGCTGTTTTTT	-	TRBV4-1	TRBJ2-2	once
CAWSRGLAGETETQYF	TGTGCCTGGAGTCGGGGACTAGCGGGAGAGACGGAGACCCAGTACTTC	TRBD2	TRBV30	TRBJ2-5	few
CASSEGTYNEQFF	TGTGCCAGCAGCGAAGGGACCTACAATGAGCAGTTCTTC	-	TRBV7-9	TRBJ2-1	-